Each of the 19 T cell receptor beta chains below was sequenced from the same sample in a study of T cells in women clearing cervical HPV infection. Sequenced by immunoSEQ multiplex PCR; TCRdb stores in-frame clones only, minus some. The sample's table shows approximately 30,000 clones. Sequenced sample: blood buffy coat. The receptor set was obtained from a woman aged 18 to 75 with a cervical HPV16 infection that either progressed to CIN3+ or cleared (not recorded which).

Details on this clone: The read finishes 3 residues shy of the CDR3 end, and the germline J gene is used to complete it. The rearrangement links TRBV19 to TRBJ1-5; possible D gene TRBD1, 6 bases. V shed 8 bases and J shed 2 bases, with 10 bases lying between them. The CDR3 has 13 residues. The germline V gene has CDR1 LNHDA and CDR2 SQIVND (reference sequence). The CDR3 bases that were read are TGTGCCAGTGGACAGTGGCGCAATCAGCCC. Amino acids: CASGQWRNQP. The CDR3 in its entirety is CASGQWRNQPQHF.

CDR3 bases read: TGCAGTGCTGCCGGTCAGGGAATCGAG. Translation gives CSAAGQGIE. In full, the CDR3 reads CSAAGQGIEQYF. The chain joins TRBV20-1 to TRBJ2-7; weak D call: TRBD1 (5 bases). The sequenced fragment ends 3 residues before the CDR3 boundary, so the rest is inferred from the germline J gene. This CDR3 contains 12 residues. Trimming took off 5 bases at V and 6 bases at J, with 14 bases between the two ends. Germline CDR1 DFQATT, CDR2 SNEGSKA (reference sequence).

Concerning this clone: The read halts 3 residues ahead of the CDR3 end, with the missing end drawn from the germline J gene. This sequence joins TRBV5-1 and TRBJ1-1; D gene unclear. V lost 3 bases, J lost 2 bases, and 11 bases lay in between. CDR1 is SGHRS and CDR2 is YFSETQ in the germline V gene. The CDR3 runs to 14 residues. CDR3 loop: CASSSLTANTEAFF. The sequenced part of the CDR3 DNA is TGCGCCAGCAGCTCTCTCACAGCCAACACTGAA.

In regard to this clone: The read terminates 3 residues ahead of where the CDR3 ends, so the germline J gene completes it. V usage is TRBV2 and J usage is TRBJ1-5, with D tentatively TRBD1 (6 bases). Deletions cut 4 bases from V and 5 bases from J, with 12 bases between. Looked up from germline, CDR1 is SNHLY and CDR2 is FYNNEI. This CDR3 is 14 amino acids long. CDR3 region: CASSGTAVDQPQHF. The sequenced part of the CDR3 DNA is TGTGCCAGCAGTGGGACAGCCGTTGATCAGCCC.

Concerning this clone itself: Coverage ceases 3 residues before the CDR3 finishes, and the germline J gene fills in the end. The chain has TRBV20-1 and TRBJ1-5; a possible D gene is TRBD1 (5 bases). The CDR3 is 16 amino acids. The germline V gene encodes CDR1 DFQATT and CDR2 SNEGSKA (reference sequence). V was cut by 4 bases and J by 6 bases, with 22 bases left in between. Partial CDR3 DNA: TGCAGTGCTACGAGCTGGCGGGGGGTGGGGAGTCAGCCC. Protein: CSATSWRGVGSQP. The CDR3 reads in full as CSATSWRGVGSQPQHF.

The CDR3 region is CASSLDSPGTDTQYF. The sequenced CDR3 bases are TGTGCCAGCAGCTTAGATTCCCCGGGCACAGATACG. The V and J genes are TRBV11-1 and TRBJ2-3; no reliable D call. The CDR3 is cut off 3 residues early in the read; its end comes from the germline J gene. Trimming took off 1 base at V and 1 base at J, with 9 bases between the two ends. Germline CDR1 reads SGHAT; CDR2 reads FQDESV (reference sequence). There are 15 residues in the CDR3.

Regarding this clone: One junction end disagrees with the germline gene, perhaps due to a read error. The observed sequence ends 3 residues before the CDR3 terminus, with the missing tail filled in from the germline J gene. Other DNA sequences within the sample encode an identical CDR3. The V gene is TRBV30, the J gene TRBJ1-3, with TRBD1 matching over 10 bases. This CDR3 has 14 amino acids. Germline V gene data show CDR1 as GTSNPN and CDR2 as SVGIG (reference sequence). The CDR3 bases that were read are TGTGCCTGGAGTGGACAGGGGGCTGGAAACACT. Encoded protein: CAWSGQGAGNT. The full CDR3 protein is CAWSGQGAGNTIYF.

On this clone itself: The read falls 3 residues short of the CDR3 end, and the missing part is taken from the germline J gene. The V call is TRBV11-3, the J call TRBJ2-1; 7 nucleotides agree with TRBD2. The CDR3 spans 15 residues. Trimming cost V 5 bases and J 2 bases; bases outside gene matches: 6. The germline gives CDR1 SGHNT, CDR2 YENEEA. CDR3 DNA (partial): TGTGCCAGCAGCCAGACTAGCCCGGCCTACAATGAG. It is translated as CASSQTSPAYNE. The whole CDR3 protein reads CASSQTSPAYNEQFF.

CDR3 sequence reads: CASSGGGTAIHQPQHF. CDR3 bases read: TGTGCCAGCAGTGGAGGGGGAACTGCGATTCATCAGCCC. This rearrangement joins TRBV2 to TRBJ1-5; D is perhaps TRBD1 (6 bases). The DNA ends 3 residues before the CDR3 does, and the rest of the CDR3 is filled in from the germline J gene. Between the trimmed V and J ends, which lost 4 bases and 5 bases, there was a span of 18 bases. CDR3 length: 16 amino acids. Germline CDR1 SNHLY, CDR2 FYNNEI.

Points on this clone: The read finishes 3 residues shy of the CDR3 end, and the germline J gene is used to complete it. The chain uses TRBV5-1 and TRBJ1-4; D is unclear. Per the germline V gene, CDR1 is SGHRS and CDR2 is YFSETQ. Between the trimmed V and J ends, which lost 0 bases and 3 bases, there was a span of 6 bases. CDR3 length: 14 amino acids. CDR3 bases read: TGCGCCAGCAGCTTGGGAGCGGCTAATGAAAAA. This translates into CASSLGAANEK. The whole CDR3 sequence reads CASSLGAANEKLFF.

About this clone itself: The read terminates 3 residues before the CDR3 end, so the remaining end is supplied by the germline J gene. The rearrangement joins TRBV2 to TRBJ1-2, with 9 bases lining up with TRBD1. V lost 6 bases, J lost 7 bases, and 15 bases stayed unmatched. CDR3 length equals 16 residues. CDR1 and CDR2 (germline): SNHLY, FYNNEI. The covered CDR3 bases are TGTGCCAGCAGAATATCGGGGACAGGGACCTATCGTGGC. Amino acid sequence: CASRISGTGTYRG. From start to end, the CDR3 is CASRISGTGTYRGYTF.

As for this clone: The read gets to within 3 residues of the CDR3 end, and the germline J gene fills in the rest. This chain connects TRBV5-1 to TRBJ2-2; tentatively, D is TRBD2 (7 bases). V lost 0 bases to trimming and J lost 3 bases, with 9 bases between them. The germline V gene has CDR1 SGHRS and CDR2 YFSETQ. There are 15 residues in the CDR3. The sequenced CDR3 bases are TGCGCCAGCAGCTTGGAGGGGGGGGACACCGGGGAG. Protein: CASSLEGGDTGE. The whole CDR3 reads CASSLEGGDTGELFF.

Worth noting for this clone: From the germline J gene comes the end of the CDR3, since the read stops 3 residues before it. The chain recombines TRBV20-1 with TRBJ2-3; TRBD2 matches 10 bases. The V segment lost 6 bases and the J segment 4 bases; nucleotides outside the gene matches: 4. The CDR3 is 13 amino acids. The germline V gene encodes CDR1 DFQATT and CDR2 SNEGSKA (reference sequence). The CDR3 DNA, read in part, is TGCAGTGCCGAGCTAGCGGGGGCAGATACG. Its protein is CSAELAGADT. The complete CDR3 reads CSAELAGADTQYF.

A note on this clone: The sequenced fragment ends 3 residues before the CDR3 boundary, so the rest is inferred from the germline J gene. The chain recombines TRBV20-1 with TRBJ2-7; D might be TRBD1 (6 bases). CDR1 and CDR2 from the germline V gene are DFQATT and SNEGSKA (reference sequence). Deletions cut 1 base from V and 2 bases from J, with 21 bases between. This CDR3 contains 17 residues. The DNA read from the CDR3 is TGCAGTGCTAGAGTACCCCGAGGCAGGGGCCAAACCTACGAG. Translated: CSARVPRGRGQTYE. The whole CDR3 sequence reads CSARVPRGRGQTYEQYF.

As concerns this clone: The CDR3 goes on 3 residues after the read ends, and that part is filled in from the germline J gene. The J gene is TRBJ2-7, the V gene TRBV10-3; 10 nucleotides line up with TRBD2. Germline V lookup: CDR1 ENHRY, CDR2 SYGVKD. The CDR3 runs to 16 residues. V gave up 3 bases and J gave up 1 base; unmatched junction bases: 6. The CDR3 loop is CAISDYGTSESYEQYF. CDR3 bases read: TGTGCCATCAGTGACTACGGGACTAGCGAATCCTACGAG.

Details on this clone: The read finishes 3 residues shy of the CDR3 end, and the germline J gene is used to complete it. The chain uses TRBV19 and TRBJ2-3; possibly TRBD2 for D (6 bases). Germline V lookup: CDR1 LNHDA, CDR2 SQIVND (reference sequence). The CDR3 contains 13 residues. CDR3 sequence: CASSSGVRQPQYF. Partial CDR3 DNA: TGTGCCAGTAGTAGCGGGGTTCGGCAGCCG.

Concerning this clone itself: The read stops 3 residues short of the end of the CDR3; the missing end is completed from the germline J gene. This chain connects TRBV5-1 to TRBJ2-1; 13 bases align to TRBD2. The CDR3 length is 14 residues. Germline V gives CDR1 SGHRS, CDR2 YFSETQ. The V gene end was trimmed by 3 bases and the J gene end by 7 bases; junction bases not matched to a gene: 1. The sequenced part of the CDR3 DNA is TGCGCCAGCAGCTGGACTAGCGGGGGAAATGAG. Translation: CASSWTSGGNE. The entire CDR3 is CASSWTSGGNEQFF.

The CDR3 loop is CSARSSGGPSYEQYF. CDR3 DNA (partial): TGCAGTGCTAGATCTAGCGGGGGACCCTCCTACGAG. The J gene is TRBJ2-7, the V gene TRBV20-1; 10 bases are shared with TRBD2. With the read ending 3 residues before the CDR3 end, the germline J gene is used to fill in that end. The junction had 4 bases not matched to a gene; V was cut back by 2 bases and J by 0 bases. CDR3 length: 15 residues. Germline values: CDR1 DFQATT, CDR2 SNEGSKA (reference sequence).

About this clone itself: The read is 3 residues too short to cover the CDR3 end, so that end is filled in from the germline J gene. This chain uses TRBV7-2 with TRBJ2-7; no clear D gene. CDR3 size: 12 residues. The germline V and J ends were trimmed by 1 base and 6 bases, with 7 bases remaining between them. CDR1 SGHTA and CDR2 FQGNSA come from the germline V gene. The sequenced part of the CDR3 DNA is TGTGCCAGCAGCTTAGACCAGTTCGAG. This gives the protein CASSLDQFE. From start to end, the CDR3 is CASSLDQFEQYF.